This T cell receptor beta chain emerged from a study of T cell changes during pregnancy in multiple sclerosis. The V end was cut by 8 bases, the J end by 6 bases, with 16 bases between. Germline V gives CDR1 MNHNS, CDR2 SASEGT. The CDR3 covers 13 residues. The repertoire was sequenced with immunoSEQ multiplex PCR; TCRdb's copy has only in-frame clones and lacks some. Found here are about 40,000 clones, around 90% of them singletons; the top ten hold around 0.45%. The V gene is TRBV6-1, the J gene TRBJ2-5; no clear D gene. The sequencing here drew on CD4+ T cells from peripheral blood mononuclear cells, taken in the third trimester of pregnancy. The sequence came from a female donor with multiple sclerosis, enrolled in a pregnancy study. The CDR3 loop is CASLVSSSKTQYF. The DNA for the CDR3 is TGTGCCAGCCTTGTGTCGAGTTCGAAGACCCAGTACTTC.